The source of this T cell receptor (beta chain) is a study of CD8+ T cells in alopecia areata. Looking at the study overall: Tofacitinib dosing lasted 6 to 18 months, which was then followed by 6 months off drug. The SALT score measured affected scalp surface percentage in treated patients.

Trimming took 6 bases from V and 8 from J, leaving 13 bases between them. The CDR3 has 12 residues. Germline V gene sequence: CDR1 MNHEY, CDR2 SMNVEV (reference sequence). Worth noting for this clone: Its antigen is still unknown.

Findings and caveats of the study: Scalp samples also contribute reads from the resident alphabeta T cells found in normal skin. The link between baseline CD8+ expansion and response remains uncertain with one nonresponder.

The treatment denotes: oral pan-JAK inhibitor, 5-10 mg twice daily. RNA extraction was followed by reverse transcription into cDNA, which acted as the sequencing template. The protocol was immunoSEQ multiplex PCR, while the TCRdb copy is restricted to in-frame clones and leaves out a portion. The table lists 150,000 or so clones, 86% of them singletons. This TCR came from a human donor with alopecia areata. The material sequenced was CD8+ T cells sorted from blood, taken at week 4, from a patient treated with tofacitinib. This chain uses TRBV27 with TRBJ1-2, with D perhaps matching TRBD1 (6 bases). CDR3 residues: CASSQGGKGYTF. CDR3 DNA sequence: TGTGCCAGCAGCCAAGGGGGTAAAGGCTACACCTTC.